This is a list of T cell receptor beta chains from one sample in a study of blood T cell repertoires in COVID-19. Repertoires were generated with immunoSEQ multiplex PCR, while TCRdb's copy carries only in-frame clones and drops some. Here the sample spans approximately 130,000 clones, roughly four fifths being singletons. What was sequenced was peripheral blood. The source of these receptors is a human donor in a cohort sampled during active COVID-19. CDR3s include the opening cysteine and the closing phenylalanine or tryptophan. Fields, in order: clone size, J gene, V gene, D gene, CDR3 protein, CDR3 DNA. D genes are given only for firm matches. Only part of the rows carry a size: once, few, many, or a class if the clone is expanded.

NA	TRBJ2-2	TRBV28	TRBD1	CASSLTYRGPGELFF	TGTGCCAGCAGTTTAACCTACAGGGGACCCGGGGAGCTGTTTTTT
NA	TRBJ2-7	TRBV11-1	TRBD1	CASSHTRDSTYEQYF	TGTGCCAGCAGTCACACCAGGGACAGCACCTACGAGCAGTACTTC
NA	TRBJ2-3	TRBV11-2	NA	CASSFWVVKGDTQYF	TGTGCCAGCAGCTTCTGGGTAGTCAAGGGGGATACGCAGTATTTT
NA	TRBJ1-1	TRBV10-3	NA	CAISESGGETEAFF	TGTGCCATCAGTGAGTCAGGGGGTGAGACTGAAGCTTTCTTT
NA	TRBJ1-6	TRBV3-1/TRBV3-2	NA	CASSPRGGSPLHF	TGTGCCAGCAGCCCACGGGGTGGTTCACCCCTCCACTTT
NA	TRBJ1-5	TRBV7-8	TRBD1	CASSLGQGSRNQPQHF	TGTGCCAGCAGCCTAGGACAGGGAAGTCGTAATCAGCCCCAGCATTTT
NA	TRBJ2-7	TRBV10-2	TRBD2	CASSVRTSSYEQYF	TGCGCCAGCAGTGTGAGGACTAGCTCCTACGAGCAGTACTTC
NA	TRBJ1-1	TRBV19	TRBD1	CASSIAGGRTEAFF	TGTGCCAGTAGTATAGCAGGGGGAAGGACTGAAGCTTTCTTT
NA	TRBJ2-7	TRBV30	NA	CAWSFRGGTTLMPYEQYF	TGTGCCTGGAGTTTCAGGGGTGGCACTACCCTTATGCCCTACGAGCAGTACTTC
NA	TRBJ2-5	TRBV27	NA	CASSFEVGPQETQYF	TGTGCCAGCAGTTTTGAGGTGGGTCCCCAAGAGACCCAGTACTTC
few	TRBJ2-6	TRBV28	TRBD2	CASSTFLAAANVLTF	TGTGCCAGCAGTACGTTTCTAGCGGCGGCCAACGTCCTGACTTTC
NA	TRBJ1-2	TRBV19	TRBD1	CASSTPGQGTGYTF	TGTGCCAGTAGTACTCCGGGACAGGGTACCGGCTACACCTTC
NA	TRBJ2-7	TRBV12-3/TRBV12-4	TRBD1	CASSLYRGYEQYF	TGTGCCAGCAGTTTATACAGGGGTTACGAGCAGTACTTC
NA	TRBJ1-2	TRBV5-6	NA	CASSTSPKANYGYTF	TGTGCCAGCAGCACTAGCCCGAAAGCTAACTATGGCTACACCTTC
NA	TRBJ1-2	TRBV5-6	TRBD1	CASSLLLTGGYYGYTF	TGTGCCAGCAGCTTGCTTTTGACAGGGGGGTACTATGGCTACACCTTC
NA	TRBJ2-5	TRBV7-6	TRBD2	CASSLVGRLAGTQETQYF	TGTGCCAGCAGCTTAGTTGGCCGGCTAGCGGGGACGCAGGAGACCCAGTACTTC
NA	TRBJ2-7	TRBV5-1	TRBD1	CASRPPNRDRAHEQYF	TGCGCCAGCAGACCTCCCAACCGGGACAGGGCCCACGAGCAGTACTTC
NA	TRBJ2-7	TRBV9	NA	CASSLDRGEQYF	TGTGCCAGCAGCCTCGACAGAGGCGAGCAGTACTTC
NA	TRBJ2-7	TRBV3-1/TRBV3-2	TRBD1	CASSQVGQAFGEQYF	TGTGCCAGCAGCCAGGTAGGACAGGCATTTGGCGAGCAGTACTTC
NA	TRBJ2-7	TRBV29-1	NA	CSVEEKESYEQYF	TGCAGCGTTGAAGAAAAGGAGTCCTACGAGCAGTACTTC
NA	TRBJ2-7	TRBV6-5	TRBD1	CASSFSMDRTEQYF	TGTGCCAGCAGTTTCTCTATGGACAGGACCGAGCAGTACTTC
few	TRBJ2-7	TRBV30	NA	CAWSVSYEQYF	TGTGCCTGGAGTGTTAGCTACGAGCAGTACTTC
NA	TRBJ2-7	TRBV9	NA	CASSVADGYEQYF	TGTGCCAGCAGCGTAGCCGACGGGTACGAGCAGTACTTC
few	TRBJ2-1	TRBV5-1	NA	CASSLDPGGTYNEQFF	TGCGCCAGCAGCTTGGACCCAGGGGGGACCTACAATGAGCAGTTCTTC
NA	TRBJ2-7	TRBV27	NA	CASSPPAQGMGEQYF	TGTGCCAGCAGTCCCCCCGCGCAGGGGATGGGCGAGCAGTACTTC
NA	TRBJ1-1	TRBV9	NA	CASSGRQHLDTEAFF	TGTGCCAGCAGCGGACGACAGCACTTGGACACTGAAGCTTTCTTT
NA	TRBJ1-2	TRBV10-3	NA	CAISVDDRSYGYTF	TGTGCCATCAGTGTAGACGACAGGAGCTATGGCTACACCTTC
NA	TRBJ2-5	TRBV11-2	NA	CASSPSRLGVQQETQYF	TGTGCCAGCAGCCCCAGCAGGTTAGGGGTCCAGCAAGAGACCCAGTACTTC
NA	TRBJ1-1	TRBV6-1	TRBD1	CASSEAPRTGGLRTEAFF	TGTGCCAGCAGTGAAGCTCCCCGGACAGGAGGGTTGAGGACTGAAGCTTTCTTT
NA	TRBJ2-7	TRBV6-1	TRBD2	CASSEALAGVSSYEQYF	TGTGCCAGCAGTGAAGCTCTAGCGGGAGTAAGCTCCTACGAGCAGTACTTC
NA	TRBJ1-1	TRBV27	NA	CASSPYRDLDTEAFF	TGTGCCAGCAGTCCGTACAGGGATTTAGACACTGAAGCTTTCTTT
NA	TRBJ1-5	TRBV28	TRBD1	CASSKGQANQPQHF	TGTGCCAGCAGCAAGGGACAGGCGAATCAGCCCCAGCATTTT
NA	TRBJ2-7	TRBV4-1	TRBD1	CASSQVTGAPYEQYF	TGCGCCAGCAGCCAAGTTACAGGGGCACCCTACGAGCAGTACTTC
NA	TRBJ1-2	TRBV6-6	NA	CASSYLNQGNYGYTF	TGTGCCAGCAGTTACTTAAATCAGGGAAACTATGGCTACACCTTC
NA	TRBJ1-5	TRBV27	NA	CASRGEGVSNQPQHF	TGTGCCAGCAGGGGAGAGGGGGTAAGCAATCAGCCCCAGCATTTT
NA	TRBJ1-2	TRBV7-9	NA	CASSLRTANGYTF	TGTGCCAGCAGCCTCCGGACAGCTAATGGCTACACCTTC
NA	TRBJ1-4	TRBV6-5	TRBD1	CASSLGTGEGKLFF	TGTGCCAGCAGTTTGGGGACAGGGGAGGGAAAACTGTTTTTT
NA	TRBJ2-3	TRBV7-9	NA	CASSLYFLDTQYF	TGTGCCAGCAGCTTATATTTTTTAGATACGCAGTATTTT
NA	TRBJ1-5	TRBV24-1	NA	CATSDPGIGQPQHF	TGTGCCACCAGTGATCCGGGGATCGGTCAGCCCCAGCATTTT
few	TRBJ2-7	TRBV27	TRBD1	CASSPDRVYEQYF	TGTGCCAGCAGTCCTGACAGGGTTTACGAGCAGTACTTC
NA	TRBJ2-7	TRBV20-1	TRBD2	CSGEGGDEQYF	TGCAGTGGGGAGGGCGGTGACGAGCAGTACTTC
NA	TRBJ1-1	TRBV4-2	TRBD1	CASSPGPGTGGGGNLNTEAFF	TGTGCCAGCAGCCCTGGCCCAGGGACAGGGGGCGGTGGAAACCTGAACACTGAAGCTTTCTTT